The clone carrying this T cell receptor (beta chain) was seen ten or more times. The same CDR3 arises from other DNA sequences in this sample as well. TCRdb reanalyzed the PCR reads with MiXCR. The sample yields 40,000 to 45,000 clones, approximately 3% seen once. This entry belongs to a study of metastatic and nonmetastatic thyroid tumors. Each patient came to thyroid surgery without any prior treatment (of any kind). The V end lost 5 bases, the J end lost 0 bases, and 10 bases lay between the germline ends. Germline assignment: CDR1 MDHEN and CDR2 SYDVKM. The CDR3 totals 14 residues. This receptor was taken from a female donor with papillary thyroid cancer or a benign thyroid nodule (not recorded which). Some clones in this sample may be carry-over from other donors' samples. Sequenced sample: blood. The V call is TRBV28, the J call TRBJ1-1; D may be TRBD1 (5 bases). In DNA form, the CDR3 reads TGTGCCAGCAGTCCCGGGGCCCTGAACACTGAAGCTTTCTTT. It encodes CASSPGALNTEAFF.